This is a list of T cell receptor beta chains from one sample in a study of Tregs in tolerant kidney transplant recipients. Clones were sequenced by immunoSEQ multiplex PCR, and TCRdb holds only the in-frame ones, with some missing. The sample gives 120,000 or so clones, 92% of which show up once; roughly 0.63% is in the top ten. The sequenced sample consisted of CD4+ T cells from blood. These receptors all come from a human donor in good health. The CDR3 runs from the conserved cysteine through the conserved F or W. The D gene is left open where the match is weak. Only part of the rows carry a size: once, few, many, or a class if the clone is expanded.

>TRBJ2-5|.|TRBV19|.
TGTGCCAGTAGCCCCTCAGGGTTACGGGAGACCCAGTACTTC
CASSPSGLRETQYF
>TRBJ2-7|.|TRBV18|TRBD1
TGTGCCAGCTCACCCCTCCCCGGGACAGGGGGCTACGAGCAGTACTTC
CASSPLPGTGGYEQYF
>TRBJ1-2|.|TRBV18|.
TGTGCCAGCTCACCTGACAGTAACTATGGCTACACCTTC
CASSPDSNYGYTF
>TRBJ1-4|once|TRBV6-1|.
TGTGCCAGCAGGCTACAGACAACTAATGAAAAACTGTTTTTT
CASRLQTTNEKLFF
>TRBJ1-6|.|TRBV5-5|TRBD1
TGTGCCAGCAGCTTGGTACAGGGGTATATTGATTCACCCCTCCACTTT
CASSLVQGYIDSPLHF
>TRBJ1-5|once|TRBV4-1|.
TGCGCCAGCAGCCAAGATGACACAGCTACTAATCAGCCCCAGCATTTT
CASSQDDTATNQPQHF
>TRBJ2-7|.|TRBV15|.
TGTGCCACCAGCAGAGATCGTAAAGGGACCTACGAGCAGTACTTC
CATSRDRKGTYEQYF
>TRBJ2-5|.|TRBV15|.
TGTGCCACCCCCTCCGGGGCCTGGGAGACCCAGTACTTC
CATPSGAWETQYF
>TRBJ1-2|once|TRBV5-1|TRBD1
TGCGCCAGCAGCTTGGGAGAGGGGGCGGGCTATGGCTACACCTTC
CASSLGEGAGYGYTF
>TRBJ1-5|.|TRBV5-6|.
TGTGCCAGCAGCTTTGGGCAGGGGTACAATCAGCCCCAGCATTTT
CASSFGQGYNQPQHF
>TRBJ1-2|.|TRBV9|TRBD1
TGTGCCAGCACCCTCGGGACAGGGAACTATGGCTACACCTTC
CASTLGTGNYGYTF
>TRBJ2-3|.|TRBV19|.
TGTGCCAGTAGTATAGGGCACAGCGGCACAGATACGCAGTATTTT
CASSIGHSGTDTQYF
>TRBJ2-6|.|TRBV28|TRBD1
TGTGCCAGCAAGGGACAGGGTACTGGGGCCAACGTCCTGACTTTC
CASKGQGTGANVLTF
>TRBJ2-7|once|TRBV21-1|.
TGTGCCAGCAGCAAAGAGCGCCAGGGACCTTCCTACGAGCAGTACTTC
CASSKERQGPSYEQYF
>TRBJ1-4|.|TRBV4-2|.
TGTGCCAGCAGCCAAGATAGGACCCGTCCAGCCAATGAAAAACTGTTTTTT
CASSQDRTRPANEKLFF
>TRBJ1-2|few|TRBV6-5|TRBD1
TGTGCCAGCAGTGAGGACAGGGGGCTTAGTGGCTACACCTTC
CASSEDRGLSGYTF
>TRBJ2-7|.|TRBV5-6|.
TGTGCCAGCAGCTTGGGGTGGAGCCGCTCCTACGAGCAGTACTTC
CASSLGWSRSYEQYF
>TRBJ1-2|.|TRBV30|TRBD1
TGTGCCTGGAAGATCAGGGGGCGCCTTGAACTATGGGGCTACACCTTC
CAWKIRGRLELWGYTF
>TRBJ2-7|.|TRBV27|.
TGTGCCAGCAGTCCCTGGACAACATGGAGCTCCTACGAGCAGTACTTC
CASSPWTTWSSYEQYF
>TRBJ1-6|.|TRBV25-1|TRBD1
TGTGCCAGCAGTAAACCCGGGACAGGGAGTTCACCCCTCCACTTT
CASSKPGTGSSPLHF
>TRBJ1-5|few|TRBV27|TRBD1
TGTGCCAGCAGTTTAGCGACAGGGTTCAATCAGCCCCAGCATTTT
CASSLATGFNQPQHF
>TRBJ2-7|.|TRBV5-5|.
TGTGCCAGCAGCTTGTTAACTTCCCTCGGGGAGCAGTACTTC
CASSLLTSLGEQYF
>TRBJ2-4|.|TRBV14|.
TGTGCCAGCAGCCAGGAATTAGGAGGGACCAAAAACATTCAGTACTTC
CASSQELGGTKNIQYF
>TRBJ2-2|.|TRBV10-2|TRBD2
TGCGCCACAAGCAGCGGGGAAAACACCGGGGAGCTGTTTTTT
CATSSGENTGELFF
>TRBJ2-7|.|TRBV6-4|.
TGTGCCAGCAGTGAAGGATTGCCGGGGCTTATATTGGAGCAGTACTTC
CASSEGLPGLILEQYF
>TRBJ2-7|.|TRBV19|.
TGTGCCAGTAGTACCCCGGGACGGATCTACGAGCAGTACTTC
CASSTPGRIYEQYF
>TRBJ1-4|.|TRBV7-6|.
TGTGCCAGCAGCACCAATCCTGAAAAACTGTTTTTT
CASSTNPEKLFF
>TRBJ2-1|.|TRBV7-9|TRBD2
TGTGCCAGCAGCCACGGTTTGCGGGGGGGAAACTACAATGAGCAGTTCTTC
CASSHGLRGGNYNEQFF
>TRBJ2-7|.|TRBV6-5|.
TGTGCCAGCAGTTACTCAATGATCCTCAGCTCCTACGAGCAGTACTTC
CASSYSMILSSYEQYF
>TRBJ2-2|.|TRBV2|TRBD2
TGTGCCAGCACGGGGACTAGCGGATACACCGGGGAGCTGTTTTTT
CASTGTSGYTGELFF
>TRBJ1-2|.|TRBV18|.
TGTGCCAGCTCACCACCGGTTGGCGTTTATGGCTACACCTTC
CASSPPVGVYGYTF
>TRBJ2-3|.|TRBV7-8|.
TGTGCCAGCAGACCTTGGGCGGTCAGCACAGATACGCAGTATTTT
CASRPWAVSTDTQYF
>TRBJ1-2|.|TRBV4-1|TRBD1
TGCGCCAGCAGCCGCCCGGACAGGGCCACTACACGCTACACCTTC
CASSRPDRATTRYTF
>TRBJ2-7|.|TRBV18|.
TGTGCCAGCTCACCAGTAAGGGGATCCTACGAGCAGTACTTC
CASSPVRGSYEQYF
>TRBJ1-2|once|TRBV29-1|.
TGCAGCGTGAGGACGGCTAACTATGGCTACACCTTC
CSVRTANYGYTF
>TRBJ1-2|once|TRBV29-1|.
TGCAGCGTTGTCAGGGGCTATGGCTACACCTTC
CSVVRGYGYTF
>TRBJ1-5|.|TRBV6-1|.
TGTGCCAGCAGTGAAGCCTACCGATATAGCAATCAGCCCCAGCATTTT
CASSEAYRYSNQPQHF
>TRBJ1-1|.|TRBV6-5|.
TGTGCCAGCTCCCGCACAGGTCACACTGAAGCTTTCTTT
CASSRTGHTEAFF
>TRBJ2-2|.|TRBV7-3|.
TGTGCCAGCAGCTTAGGATCATACACCGGGGAGCTGTTTTTT
CASSLGSYTGELFF
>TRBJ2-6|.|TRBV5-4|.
TGTGCCAGCAGCTTGAGGGCGGGGGCCAACGTCCTGACTTTC
CASSLRAGANVLTF
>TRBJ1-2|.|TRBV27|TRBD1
TGTGCCAGCAGCTTTCGGGACAGGGGTATGGGCTACACCTTC
CASSFRDRGMGYTF
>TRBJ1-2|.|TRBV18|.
TGTGCCAGCTCACCACTCCCGTTGCCCAACTATGGCTACACCTTC
CASSPLPLPNYGYTF
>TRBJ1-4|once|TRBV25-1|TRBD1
TGTGCCAGCAGTGAAAAAGGGGGACAGGGGGGAATGGGACTGTTTTTT
CASSEKGGQGGMGLFF
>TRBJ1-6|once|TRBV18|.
TGTGCCAGCTCATCCGCCGGGGGTGATTCACCCCTCCACTTT
CASSSAGGDSPLHF
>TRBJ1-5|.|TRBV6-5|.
TGTGCCAGCAGTGATCCGGGTGGCAATCAGCCCCAGCATTTT
CASSDPGGNQPQHF
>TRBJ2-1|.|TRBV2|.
TGTGCCAGCGGCTCTAGCCTTACTCTCTCCTACAATGAGCAGTTCTTC
CASGSSLTLSYNEQFF
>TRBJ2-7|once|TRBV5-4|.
TGTGCCAGCAGCTTAAATGGCAGGGCCTCCTACGAGCAGTACTTC
CASSLNGRASYEQYF
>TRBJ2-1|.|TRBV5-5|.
TGTGCCAGCAGCTCAGGCAGGGGCTACAATGAGCAGTTCTTC
CASSSGRGYNEQFF
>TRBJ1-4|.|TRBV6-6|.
TGTGCCAGCAGCTTTCCTTCGACAGCCGATGAAAAACTGTTTTTT
CASSFPSTADEKLFF